This T cell receptor (beta chain) was recorded in a study of regulatory T cells in long-lasting Graves disease. The CDR3 extends over 14 amino acids. Germline CDR1 is LNHDA and CDR2 is SQIVND (reference sequence). V lost 3 bases, J lost 7 bases, and 16 bases lay in between. Time point specified: newly diagnosed GD, antithyroid drugs for less than 3 months. Researchers made the TCR library from RNA that was extracted from PBMCs. American Thyroid Association guidelines defined how Graves' disease was diagnosed. The authors built TCR beta libraries using iRepertoire HTBI primers and Arm-PCR of CDR3 regions. Authors' analysis steps: Throughout the samples, researchers identified 50 to 75 TRBV and 14 TRBJ segments. Each CDR3 protein is one row after TCRdb ran MiXCR on the multiplex PCR reads. It is TCRdb's table, rather than the study itself, that gives the V and J calls and clone size. This table has about 560,000 distinct CDR3 sequences, about 16% appearing once.

These data also formed part of another study, on T cells in Graves' hyperthyroidism and ophthalmopathy. That paper states: Aged 18 to 65, the patients had hyperthyroidism that was newly diagnosed and had lasted under 2 months. TCR CDR3 underwent first-round RT-PCR with the HTBI primer set.

This receptor was identified in a man between 18 and 35 years old with Graves disease. The specimen comprised peripheral blood mononuclear cells (PBMCs), sampled at new diagnosis, from a patient treated with antithyroid drugs. The chain combines TRBV19 with TRBJ2-7, with a tentative D call TRBD2 (6 bases). The CDR3 loop reads CASSMGTSSGEQYF. The CDR3 nucleotides read TGTGCCAGTAGTATGGGAACTAGCTCGGGGGAGCAGTACTTC. Drawing the rest from reference TRBV19 and TRBJ2-7, the complete variable domain is DGGITQSPKYLFRKEGQNVTLSCEQNLNHDAMYWYRQDPGQGLRLIYYSQIVNDFQKGDIAEGYSVSREKKESFPLTVTSAQKNPTAFYLCASSMGTSSGEQYFGPGTRLTVT.